Each of the 9 T cell receptor beta chains below was sequenced from the same sample in a study of CD8 T cells in ankylosing spondylitis. TCRdb redid the calling of the 5' RACE reads with MiXCR, one entry per CDR3 protein. The data hold roughly 130,000 distinct CDR3 sequences, with roughly 15% observed a single time. Input material: blood, either unsorted or a sorted T cell fraction (not recorded which). The receptors here all came from a female donor with ankylosing spondylitis or in good health (not recorded which).

This clonotype was recorded a few times. The chain recombines TRBV11-2 with TRBJ2-1; D remains unclear. The germline V and J ends were trimmed by 1 base and 4 bases, with 5 bases remaining between them. The germline V gene has CDR1 SGHAT and CDR2 FQNNGV. The CDR3 sequence is 13 residues long. In DNA, the CDR3 is TGTGCCAGCAGCTTAGTCCTGTACAATGAGCAGTTCTTC. It specifies CASSLVLYNEQFF.

This clonotype was seen repeatedly, ten times or more. This rearrangement joins TRBV5-8 to TRBJ2-3, with D uncertain. This CDR3 spans 16 amino acids. V lost 4 bases, J lost 0 bases, and 15 bases lay in between. Germline V CDR1 and CDR2: SGHTS, YDEGEE. CDR3 region: CASSPFGTESTDTQYF. CDR3 DNA: TGTGCCAGCAGCCCGTTCGGCACGGAAAGCACAGATACGCAGTATTTT. Full variable domain (remainder filled in from reference TRBV5-8 and TRBJ2-3): EAGVTQSPTHLIKTRGQQATLRCSPISGHTSVYWYQQALGLGLQFLLWYDEGEERNRGNFPPRFSGRQFPNYSSELNVNALELEDSALYLCASSPFGTESTDTQYFGPGTRLTVL.

This clonotype was observed at least ten times. This sequence joins TRBV29-1 and TRBJ2-7; D possibly corresponds to TRBD1 (6 bases). V dropped 5 bases and J dropped 7 bases, with 18 bases sitting between them. This CDR3 spans 13 amino acids. Germline CDR1 reads SQVTM; CDR2 reads ANQGSEA. Here the CDR3 reads CSVRKTGIREQYF. The CDR3 DNA reads as TGCAGCGTTCGAAAAACAGGGATCCGGGAGCAGTACTTC.

The J gene is TRBJ2-1, the V gene TRBV29-1, with 11 bases that match TRBD2. The V segment lost 7 bases and the J segment 8 bases; nucleotides outside the gene matches: 10. Germline CDR1 reads SQVTM; CDR2 reads ANQGSEA. The CDR3 length is 14 residues. CDR3 amino acids: CSAMIAGGPDEQFF. CDR3 nucleotides: TGCAGCGCGATGATAGCGGGAGGGCCTGATGAGCAGTTCTTC.

The chain is built from TRBV7-3 and TRBJ2-1; the D gene is possibly TRBD2 (5 bases). The CDR3 covers 16 residues. CDR1 and CDR2 (germline): SGHTA, FQGTGA. The V end lost 5 bases, the J end lost 6 bases, and 20 bases lay between the germline ends. CDR3 region: CASSAGGLASGNEQFF. Here the CDR3 DNA reads TGTGCCAGCAGCGCCGGCGGGCTAGCCAGCGGCAATGAGCAGTTCTTC.

This clonotype was observed a handful of times. The chain uses TRBV7-2 and TRBJ2-3, with 11 nucleotides matching TRBD2. V dropped 5 bases and J dropped 2; count of bases not matched to a gene: 6. Germline V gene data show CDR1 as SGHTA and CDR2 as FQGNSA. This CDR3 contains 16 residues. The CDR3 spells CASSTRLAGPTDTQYF. The CDR3 region has the DNA TGTGCCAGCAGCACCAGACTAGCGGGACCCACAGATACGCAGTATTTT. Looking up the rest from reference TRBV7-2 and TRBJ2-3 gives the full variable domain: GAGVSQSPSNKVTEKGKDVELRCDPISGHTALYWYRQSLGQGLEFLIYFQGNSAPDKSGLPSDRFSAERTGGSVSTLTIQRTQQEDSAVYLCASSTRLAGPTDTQYFGPGTRLTVL.

This clonotype was observed a few times. The chain is built from TRBV7-9 and TRBJ1-1; the match to TRBD1 covers 7 bases. The junction had 6 bases not matched to a gene; V was cut back by 5 bases and J by 6 bases. This CDR3 is 13 amino acids long. In germline, CDR1 is SEHNR, CDR2 FQNEAQ (reference sequence). The CDR3 reads CASSTLGQAEAFF. CDR3 nucleotide sequence: TGTGCCAGCAGCACGCTCGGACAGGCTGAAGCTTTCTTT.

With regard to this clonotype: Being one base from a much bigger clone, this may be a read error. The V call is TRBV7-9, the J call TRBJ2-1; 11 bases match TRBD2. The CDR3 covers 17 residues. Per the germline V gene, CDR1 is SEHNR and CDR2 is FQNEAQ (reference sequence). The CDR3 coding sequence is TGTACCAGCACCCAAAACCTAACTAGCGGGAGATGGAATGAGCAGTTCTTC. It encodes CTSTQNLTSGRWNEQFF.

Written as DNA, the CDR3 is TGCGCCAGCAGCCCGAGTCTGGGCTCCTACAATGAGCAGTTCTTC. It translates to CASSPSLGSYNEQFF. J is TRBJ2-1 and V is TRBV5-1, with D uncertain. The ends were cut back, 4 bases at V and 0 bases at J, with 11 bases in the middle. This CDR3 is built from 15 residues. Germline CDR1 reads SGHRS; CDR2 reads YFSETQ.